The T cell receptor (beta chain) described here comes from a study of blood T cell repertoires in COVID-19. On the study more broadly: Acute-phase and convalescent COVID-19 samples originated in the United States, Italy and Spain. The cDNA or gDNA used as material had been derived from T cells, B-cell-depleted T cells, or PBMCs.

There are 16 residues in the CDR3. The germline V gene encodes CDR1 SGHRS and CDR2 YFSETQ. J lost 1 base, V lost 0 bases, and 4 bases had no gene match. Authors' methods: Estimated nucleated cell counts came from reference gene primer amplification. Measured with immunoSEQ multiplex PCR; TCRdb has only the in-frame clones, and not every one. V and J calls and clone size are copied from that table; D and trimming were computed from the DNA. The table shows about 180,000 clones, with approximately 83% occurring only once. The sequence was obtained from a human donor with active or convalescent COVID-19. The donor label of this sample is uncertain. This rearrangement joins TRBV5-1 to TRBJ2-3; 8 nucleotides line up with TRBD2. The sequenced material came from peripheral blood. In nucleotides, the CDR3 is TGCGCCAGCAGCTTGGGCGGGGGGCGCGGCACAGATACGCAGTATTTT. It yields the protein CASSLGGGRGTDTQYF.